The clone carrying this TCR beta chain occurred many times. Its specificity is not known. The data belong to a study of neurological immune-mediated disorders. Notes on the study in general: Multiple sclerosis was found to have the least TCR clonal expansion, below healthy controls, and HTLV-1-associated myelopathy the most.

V was pared by 3 bases and J by 1 base, with 12 bases between. This CDR3 has 15 residues. Germline V lookup: CDR1 SGHTA, CDR2 FQGNSA. TCRdb recomputed calls from the 5' RACE reads with MiXCR, one row per CDR3 protein. The sample yields roughly 100,000 distinct CDR3 sequences, roughly 3.3% seen once. This clonotype was sampled from a woman aged 45-59 years with multiple sclerosis. The sequenced sample consisted of PBMCs. The chain employs TRBV7-2 and TRBJ1-1, with D unclear. CDR3 sequence: CASSFPGRTNTEAFF. CDR3 coding DNA: TGTGCCAGCAGCTTCCCCGGACGGACGAACACTGAAGCTTTCTTT.